Following are 29 T cell receptor beta chains from one sample sequenced in a study of CD8+CD57+ T cells in acquired aplastic anemia. The authors sequenced patients whose flow cytometry had shown CD8+CD57+ cell expansion. Profiles of TCR beta VDJ and CDR3 were generated from a genomic DNA template. TCRdb itself ran the reads through MiXCR, one entry per CDR3 protein. In the table there are around 170,000 distinct CDR3 sequences, 48% of which are singletons. The specimen was sorted CD4+, CD8+, or CD8+CD57+ T cells (not recorded which) from PBMCs. Every receptor here comes from a human donor with aplastic anemia.

This clonotype was detected only a few times. This chain uses TRBV2 with TRBJ2-5; 8 bases are a match to TRBD1. CDR3 size: 14 residues. V shed 7 bases, J shed 4 bases, and the junction held 8 bases outside the gene matches. CDR1 and CDR2 from the germline V gene are SNHLY and FYNNEI. CDR3 protein: CASTRDRGVETQYF. CDR3 in DNA: TGTGCCAGCACCCGAGACAGGGGAGTAGAGACCCAGTACTTC.

This clonotype occurred many times. The J gene is TRBJ2-7, the V gene TRBV9; 11 positions agree with TRBD2. V lost 3 bases, J lost 1 base, and 3 bases stayed unmatched. CDR1 and CDR2 (germline): SGDLS, YYNGEE. The CDR3 spans 15 residues. In nucleotides, the CDR3 is TGTGCCAGCAGCGAGGGGACTAGCGGTTCCTACGAGCAGTACTTC. The encoded protein is CASSEGTSGSYEQYF.

This clonotype occurred many times. This chain connects TRBV25-1 to TRBJ1-1, with D possibly matching TRBD1 (5 bases). This CDR3 region has 15 residues. Germline V gene data show CDR1 as MGHDK and CDR2 as SYGVNS. Trimming stripped 6 bases from V and 0 bases from J, with 14 bases between. This chain's CDR3 is CASSEGASMNTEAFF. In DNA form, the CDR3 reads TGTGCCAGCAGCGAAGGGGCTTCAATGAACACTGAAGCTTTCTTT.

This clonotype has a single count. As DNA, the CDR3 is TGTGCCAGCGTAGTAGGGGGTTTTGATACGCAGTATTTT. Translation: CASVVGGFDTQYF. The chain joins TRBV11-2 to TRBJ2-3; perhaps TRBD1 as D (6 bases). The CDR3 runs to 13 residues. The V end was cut by 8 bases, the J end by 6 bases, with 15 bases between. Germline V gene sequence: CDR1 SGHAT, CDR2 FQNNGV.

The chain links TRBV20-1 to TRBJ1-2; D remains unclear. V lost 0 bases to trimming and J lost 4 bases, with 9 bases between them. Germline assignment: CDR1 DFQATT and CDR2 SNEGSKA (reference sequence). The CDR3 sequence is 13 residues long. The CDR3 spells CSARDLTVYGYTF. The DNA of the CDR3 is TGCAGTGCTAGAGATCTGACTGTCTATGGCTACACCTTC.

This chain joins TRBV15 and TRBJ2-1; 10 nucleotides align to TRBD1. The V gene end was trimmed by 5 bases and the J gene end by 6 bases; junction bases not matched to a gene: 7. The CDR3 contains 15 residues. CDR1 LNHNV and CDR2 YYDKDF come from the germline V gene (reference sequence). The CDR3 region has the DNA TGTGCCACCAGCGGCGGGACAGGGGACCTCAATGAGCAGTTCTTC. As protein: CATSGGTGDLNEQFF.

This chain links TRBV29-1 with TRBJ1-1, with D maybe TRBD1 (5 bases). Per the germline V gene, CDR1 is SQVTM and CDR2 is ANQGSEA. The CDR3 length is 13 residues. Trimming removed 0 bases from V and 4 bases from J, with 9 bases in between. The CDR3 region has the DNA TGCAGCGTTGAAGATGGAGGGGCCACTGAAGCTTTCTTT. It is translated as CSVEDGGATEAFF.

This clonotype was detected ten times or more. This sequence joins TRBV5-1 and TRBJ1-1; the D is unclear. The V end was cut by 2 bases, the J end by 6 bases, with 5 bases between. CDR1 and CDR2 (germline): SGHRS, YFSETQ. The CDR3 runs 11 residues. This CDR3 reads CASSFGPEAFF. The CDR3 DNA sequence: TGCGCCAGCAGCTTTGGCCCTGAAGCTTTCTTT.

At least ten counts were recorded for this clonotype. The gene calls are TRBV24-1 and TRBJ2-2; D tentatively reads TRBD1 or TRBD2 (5 bases each). With 1 base removed from V and 0 bases from J, the gap between germline ends came to 11 bases. Germline V lookup: CDR1 KGHDR, CDR2 SFDVKD. This CDR3 contains 17 residues. The CDR3 region has the DNA TGTGCCACCAGTGATTTCGGGATGGGACCGAACACCGGGGAGCTGTTTTTT. Its translation is CATSDFGMGPNTGELFF.

In the case of this clonotype: The DNA is left out, because the CDR3 cannot be placed on it with certainty; the CDR3 is given as TCRdb lists it. This chain joins TRBV10-3 and TRBJ2-2; the DNA was not compared with TRBD2, the D call given in the table. The length of the CDR3 is 18 amino acids, counting both ends. Germline CDR1 ENHRY, CDR2 SYGVKD. CDR3 sequence: CAISGISGAVQYFGELFF.

The J gene is TRBJ2-2, the V gene TRBV11-2, with TRBD2 as a possible D gene (6 bases). The CDR3 spans 14 residues. Germline V CDR1 and CDR2: SGHAT, FQNNGV. Deletions cut 5 bases from V and 5 bases from J, with 12 bases between. The CDR3 DNA sequence: TGTGCCAGCAGCCCCCCCCGGGAGACCGGGGAGCTGTTTTTT. This encodes CASSPPRETGELFF.

This clonotype was seen many times. This chain connects TRBV27 to TRBJ1-5; D uncertain. V gave up 7 bases and J gave up 7 bases, with 8 bases separating them. This CDR3 spans 11 amino acids. Germline V CDR1 and CDR2: MNHEY, SMNVEV (reference sequence). The DNA of the CDR3 is TGTGCCAGCAAATCGTCCCAGCCCCAGCATTTT. Translated, it gives CASKSSQPQHF.

J is TRBJ2-5 and V is TRBV24-1; possibly TRBD2 for D (6 bases). CDR3 length: 14 residues. Germline lookup yields CDR1 KGHDR and CDR2 SFDVKD. V dropped 0 bases and J dropped 5 bases, with 9 bases sitting between them. The CDR3 bases are TGTGCCACCAGTGATTTGGGGGGGTCGGAGACCCAGTACTTC. Amino acid sequence: CATSDLGGSETQYF.

This clonotype was found many times. This chain links TRBV20-1 with TRBJ1-1, with D unclear. V lost 5 bases and J 4 bases, leaving 11 bases between the germline ends. Germline V lookup: CDR1 DFQATT, CDR2 SNEGSKA (reference sequence). The CDR3 is 12 residues long. CDR3 bases: TGCAGTGCTCCTAATCTAGGCACTGAAGCTTTCTTT. This codes for CSAPNLGTEAFF.

This clonotype is judged medium-sized (0.01 to 0.1%). This sequence joins TRBV25-1 and TRBJ1-6; the match to TRBD1 covers 9 bases. Trimming took 3 bases from V and 7 from J; bases not matched to a gene: 1. This CDR3 comprises 14 residues. Germline CDR1 MGHDK, CDR2 SYGVNS. The CDR3 DNA reads as TGTGCCAGCAGTGAGGACAGGGGAAATTCACCCCTCCACTTT. It is translated as CASSEDRGNSPLHF.

This clonotype was picked up many times. The CDR3: CASSLGTGNEKLFF. CDR3 sequence (DNA): TGTGCCAGCAGTTTGGGGACAGGGAATGAAAAACTGTTTTTT. V is TRBV12-3 or TRBV12-4 and J is TRBJ1-4, with TRBD1 identical over 9 bases. The trim removed 3 bases at V and 5 bases at J, leaving 1 base unmatched. The CDR3 loop spans 14 amino acids.

This clonotype was seen more than once but under ten times. This rearrangement joins TRBV2 to TRBJ2-3; 7 nucleotides align to TRBD1. CDR1 is SNHLY, CDR2 FYNNEI, per germline. V dropped 6 bases and J dropped 5; count of bases not matched to a gene: 8. The CDR3 extends over 14 amino acids. The CDR3 nucleotides are TGTGCCAGCAGCGAGACAGGGCTCCAAGATACGCAGTATTTT. Residues: CASSETGLQDTQYF.

This clonotype was counted between two and nine times. The genes are TRBV7-2 and TRBJ2-7, with D uncertain. The ends were cut back, 3 bases at V and 1 base at J, with 10 bases in the middle. The CDR3 contains 14 residues. Germline CDR1 reads SGHTA; CDR2 reads FQGNSA. Here the CDR3 DNA reads TGTGCCAGCAGCTTCGCTGACGGGTCCTACGAGCAGTACTTC. This encodes CASSFADGSYEQYF.

As DNA, the CDR3 is TGTGCCAGCAGCGAGGGAGTGAACACTGAAGCTTTCTTT. As protein: CASSEGVNTEAFF. The chain recombines TRBV7-3 with TRBJ1-1; D is ambiguous. Per germline, CDR1 SGHTA and CDR2 FQGTGA. The V end was cut by 5 bases, the J end by 0 bases, with 7 bases between. This CDR3 contains 13 residues.

V is TRBV10-3 and J is TRBJ2-7; D is perhaps TRBD1 or TRBD2 (5 bases each). Germline V gene sequence: CDR1 ENHRY, CDR2 SYGVKD. V lost 9 bases, J lost 0 bases, and 12 bases lay in between. The CDR3 totals 13 residues. The CDR3 coding sequence is TGTGCCATTAGGGACGAGAGCTCCTACGAGCAGTACTTC. This translates into CAIRDESSYEQYF.

The gene calls are TRBV29-1 and TRBJ2-3; 12 bases fit TRBD1. V trimming: 4 bases; J trimming: 5 bases; junction bases outside the gene matches: 7. Germline assignment: CDR1 SQVTM and CDR2 ANQGSEA. The CDR3 has 15 amino acids. CDR3: CSVAGTGGAGDTQYF. The CDR3 DNA follows: TGCAGCGTTGCAGGGACAGGGGGCGCGGGAGATACGCAGTATTTT.

In this sample, this clonotype turned up many times. The chain combines TRBV24-1 with TRBJ1-5; no reliable D call. This CDR3 comprises 13 residues. Per germline, CDR1 KGHDR and CDR2 SFDVKD. V was shortened by 4 bases and J by 7 bases, with 10 bases between the two germline ends. The CDR3 loop reads CATSDPGGQPQHF. In DNA form, the CDR3 reads TGTGCCACCAGTGACCCAGGAGGACAGCCCCAGCATTTT.

In this sample, this clonotype turned up many times. This sequence joins TRBV5-4 and TRBJ1-1; 7 positions agree with TRBD1. The CDR3 consists of 13 residues. CDR1 is SGHNT, CDR2 YYREEE, per germline (reference sequence). V dropped 0 bases and J dropped 7; count of bases not matched to a gene: 3. The CDR3: CASSLGTGLEAFF. As DNA, the CDR3 is TGTGCCAGCAGCTTGGGGACAGGTCTTGAAGCTTTCTTT.

This clonotype occurred many times. V gene TRBV25-1 combines with J gene TRBJ2-7; D not certain. The CDR3 is 13 amino acids. V shed 5 bases and J shed 7 bases, with 15 bases lying between them. Germline loops: CDR1 MGHDK, CDR2 SYGVNS. The CDR3 coding sequence is TGTGCCAGCAGTAGTAACCCCAAAACAGAGCAGTACTTC. It specifies CASSSNPKTEQYF.

The chain is built from TRBV25-1 and TRBJ1-6; D unresolved. V was trimmed by 2 bases and J by 5 bases, leaving 13 bases between them. The germline V gene has CDR1 MGHDK and CDR2 SYGVNS. This CDR3 contains 16 residues. The CDR3 DNA is TGTGCCAGCAGTGAAGTAGGTCGAAGGAATAATTCACCCCTCCACTTT. Its protein is CASSEVGRRNNSPLHF.

This clonotype was counted many times. The rearrangement joins TRBV5-4 to TRBJ2-5, with D perhaps being TRBD1 or TRBD2 (7 bases each). Trimming removed 2 bases from V and 2 bases from J, with 13 bases in between. The germline gives CDR1 SGHNT, CDR2 YYREEE (reference sequence). This CDR3 contains 15 residues. CDR3 loop: CASSLAGQPQETQYF. In DNA, the CDR3 is TGTGCCAGCAGCTTAGCGGGACAGCCTCAAGAGACCCAGTACTTC.

The rearrangement links TRBV5-1 to TRBJ2-5, with TRBD1 as a possible D gene (6 bases). The germline V gene encodes CDR1 SGHRS and CDR2 YFSETQ. The germline V and J ends were trimmed by 4 bases and 5 bases, with 15 bases remaining between them. CDR3 size: 14 residues. CDR3 nucleotides: TGCGCCAGCAGCGAACAGGGTCCGGGGGAGACCCAGTACTTC. This encodes CASSEQGPGETQYF.

This clonotype was seen repeatedly, ten times or more. The chain combines TRBV27 with TRBJ2-3, with no clear D. Trimming removed 3 bases from V and 7 bases from J, with 5 bases in between. Germline V lookup: CDR1 MNHEY, CDR2 SMNVEV (reference sequence). This CDR3 contains 11 residues. The CDR3, as DNA: TGTGCCAGCAGTTTTAGTAATACGCAGTATTTT. Translating gives CASSFSNTQYF.

The chain joins TRBV5-1 to TRBJ2-7, with 13 positions matching TRBD2. V was pared by 3 bases and J by 9 bases, with 9 bases of the junction left unmatched. The CDR3 has 15 residues. Germline V lookup: CDR1 SGHRS, CDR2 YFSETQ. The CDR3 is CASSSGLAGDPVQYF. The CDR3 nucleotides read TGCGCCAGCAGCTCCGGACTAGCGGGAGACCCAGTGCAGTACTTC.